This T cell receptor (beta chain) is drawn from a study of blood T cells in healthy people across ages. CDR1 is LGHNA, CDR2 YNFKEQ, per germline. CDR3 size: 15 residues. With a J-beta primer mix and a sample-barcoded 5' primer, a second PCR ran 7 to 11 cycles. In TCRdb, the 5' RACE reads were re-called with MiXCR into one record per CDR3 protein. This table has roughly 1,500,000 distinct CDR3 sequences, about 35% appearing once. A word on this clonotype: A much larger clone differs by one base, so this may be a read error.

The sample taken for sequencing was blood. This TCR was recovered from a woman aged 30 to 39 in good health. The chain is built from TRBV4-2 and TRBJ2-5, with 8 bases that match TRBD1. TRBJ2-7 matches the DNA end more closely, so the J call is doubtful. The CDR3 is CACSQEDRAMGEQYF. Written as DNA, the CDR3 is TGTGCCTGCAGCCAAGAGGACAGGGCCATGGGCGAGCAGTACTTC.